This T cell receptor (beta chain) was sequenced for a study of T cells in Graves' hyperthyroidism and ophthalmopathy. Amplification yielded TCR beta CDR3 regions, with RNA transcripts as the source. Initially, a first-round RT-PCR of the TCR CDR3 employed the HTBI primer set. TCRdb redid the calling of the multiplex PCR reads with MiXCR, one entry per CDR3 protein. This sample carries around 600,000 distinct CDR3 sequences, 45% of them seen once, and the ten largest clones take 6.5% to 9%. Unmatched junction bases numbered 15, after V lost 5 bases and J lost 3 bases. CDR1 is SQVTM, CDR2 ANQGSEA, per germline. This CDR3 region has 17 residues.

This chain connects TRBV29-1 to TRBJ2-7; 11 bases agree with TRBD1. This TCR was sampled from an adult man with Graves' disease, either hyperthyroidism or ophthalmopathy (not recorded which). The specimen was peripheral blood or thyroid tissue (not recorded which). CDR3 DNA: TGCAGCGTTATCTTACCCTTCCGGGACAGGGGGGACTACGAGCAGTACTTC. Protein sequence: CSVILPFRDRGDYEQYF.